This T cell receptor (beta chain) was documented in a study of cytomegalovirus exposure and HLA in healthy donors. As to this clone: Antigen specificity is unknown.

Study-level points and caveats: It was reported that TCR beta sequences correctly inferred the HLA-A and HLA-B alleles for most subjects. Excluded were some V segments that proved indistinguishable, including TRBV6-2 and TRBV6-3. There were several of the most significant clusters that appeared linked to common viral pathogens in a later analysis. TCR beta V segments were, for the most part, productive about 87% or about 30% of the time in an earlier analysis.

PCR used 60 Vbeta primers and 13 Jbeta primers. The assay was immunoSEQ multiplex PCR, and TCRdb's table has in-frame clones only and misses some. The sample shows under 200,000 clones, approximately 79% of them seen only once. This CDR3 has 16 residues. The trim removed 6 bases at V and 2 bases at J, leaving 8 bases unmatched. Germline V lookup: CDR1 SNHLY, CDR2 FYNNEI. Sequenced input: PBMCs. The chain uses TRBV2 and TRBJ2-1, with 9 bases lining up with TRBD2. The sequence was collected from a human donor in good health. For the CDR3, the DNA is TGTGCCAGCAGAGCACTAGCGGGTTTTCCCTACAATGAGCAGTTCTTC. Encoded protein: CASRALAGFPYNEQFF.